The table lists the clone carrying this T cell receptor (beta chain) with a count of one. The sample is drawn from a study of cytomegalovirus exposure and HLA in healthy donors. The PCR ran on 60 Vbeta and 13 Jbeta primers. TCRdb keeps only in-frame clones here, not all; method: immunoSEQ multiplex PCR. The profile shows 200,000 to 250,000 clones, approximately 81% of them singletons. Germline values: CDR1 SGHNT, CDR2 YYREEE (reference sequence). CDR3 length: 16 residues. With V trimmed by 2 bases and J by 8 bases, 14 bases remained unmatched. This sequence joins TRBV5-4 and TRBJ1-2, with 8 nucleotides matching TRBD1. The sequence derives from a man in his thirties or forties in good health and CMV-seronegative. The specimen sequenced was PBMCs. The CDR3 DNA reads TGTGCCAGCAGCTTATGGGACAGGTCTCGGGGTAAGGGCTACACCTTC. Its translation is CASSLWDRSRGKGYTF. The complete variable domain, with remaining parts taken from reference TRBV5-4 and TRBJ1-2, reads ETGVTQSPTHLIKTRGQQVTLRCSSQSGHNTVSWYQQALGQGPQFIFQYYREEENGRGNFPPRFSGLQFPNYSSELNVNALELDDSALYLCASSLWDRSRGKGYTFGSGTRLTVV.